The 10 T cell receptor beta chains in this list originate from one sample, sequenced in a study of blood T cell repertoires in COVID-19. The data were produced by immunoSEQ multiplex PCR, yet TCRdb's version contains in-frame clones alone and is incomplete. Of around 300,000 clones listed, 88% are singletons. The source material was PBMCs or T cells enriched from blood (not recorded which). The source of these receptors is a woman aged 45 to 65 who had recovered from COVID-19.

The rearrangement uses TRBV6-5 and TRBJ1-2; 9 positions agree with TRBD1. CDR3 length equals 14 residues. V lost 8 bases and J lost 3; bases outside the gene matches: 7. The germline CDR1 and CDR2 sequences are MNHEY and SVGAGI. In nucleotides, the CDR3 is TGTGCCAGCGGGGGGGACAGGGCTCACTATGGCTACACCTTC. Its translation is CASGGDRAHYGYTF.

V gene TRBV18 combines with J gene TRBJ2-2, with TRBD1 identical over 9 bases. The germline CDR1 and CDR2 sequences are KGHSH and LQKENI. With 3 bases clipped from V and 4 bases from J, the junction kept 6 bases outside the gene matches. This CDR3 region has 16 residues. The CDR3 protein is CASSPGQGRTTGELFF. CDR3 bases: TGTGCCAGCTCACCGGGACAGGGTCGTACCACCGGGGAGCTGTTTTTT.

The chain has TRBV3-1 (or the pseudogene TRBV3-2) and TRBJ2-2; TRBD2 might be the D (6 bases). V dropped 4 bases and J dropped 6 bases, with 12 bases sitting between them. The CDR3 has 14 residues. Germline CDR1 is LGHDT and CDR2 is YNNKEL (reference sequence). The CDR3 region is CASSLNVAAGELFF. As DNA, the CDR3 is TGTGCCAGCAGCCTAAACGTAGCGGCCGGGGAGCTGTTTTTT.

This chain links TRBV30 with TRBJ1-2; 10 bases map to TRBD1. Germline V CDR1 and CDR2: GTSNPN, SVGIG (reference sequence). CDR3 length: 17 amino acids. V shed 2 bases, J shed 8 bases, and the junction held 17 bases outside the gene matches. DNA of the CDR3: TGTGCCTGGAGTAGGCCTCCTGGACAGGGGGTTCTCGGGGGCTACACCTTC. It codes for CAWSRPPGQGVLGGYTF.

In this sample, this clone turned up a few times. The chain links TRBV4-3 to TRBJ2-7; 9 bases are shared with TRBD1. With V trimmed by 4 bases and J by 2 bases, 9 bases remained unmatched. The CDR3 sequence is 16 residues long. Germline CDR1 and CDR2: LGHNA and YSLEER. The chain's CDR3 is CASSRRQGERAYEQYF. CDR3 in DNA: TGCGCCAGCAGCCGCCGACAGGGGGAGAGAGCCTACGAGCAGTACTTC.

The chain uses TRBV28 and TRBJ1-1, with D uncertain. Germline V CDR1 and CDR2: MDHEN, SYDVKM. Trimming took 5 bases from V and 8 from J, leaving 6 bases between them. This CDR3 region has 10 residues. The CDR3 region has the DNA TGTGCCAGCAGTACCAGGGAAGCTTTCTTT. This encodes CASSTREAFF.

This chain joins TRBV12-3 or TRBV12-4 and TRBJ2-2, with D possibly being TRBD2 (6 bases). The CDR3 is 12 amino acids. V was shortened by 5 bases and J by 5 bases, with 6 bases between the two germline ends. This CDR3 is CASSRGTGELFF. The DNA for the CDR3 is TGTGCCAGCAGTCGGGGGACCGGGGAGCTGTTTTTT.

This clone has just one count. The identical CDR3 is also encoded by other nucleotide sequences in the sample. This sequence joins TRBV5-4 and TRBJ1-1, with D hard to call. Trimming removed 4 bases at V and 2 bases at J, with 15 bases between. In germline, CDR1 is SGHNT, CDR2 YYREEE (reference sequence). The CDR3 runs 15 residues. The DNA for the CDR3 is TGTGCCAGCAGCCCCCTCGGCGGCAGAAACACTGAAGCTTTCTTT. This codes for CASSPLGGRNTEAFF.

V gene TRBV10-3 combines with J gene TRBJ2-7, with 9 bases lining up with TRBD1. Trimming removed 5 bases from V and 4 bases from J; junction bases left unmatched: 9. There are 15 residues in the CDR3. CDR1 ENHRY and CDR2 SYGVKD come from the germline V gene. The CDR3 DNA reads as TGTGCCATCAGTCCCGTCCCGGGACAGGGTTACGAGCAGTACTTC. Encoded protein: CAISPVPGQGYEQYF.

The rearrangement joins TRBV6-2 or TRBV6-3 to TRBJ2-7; TRBD2 aligns across 7 bases. The J segment lost 1 base and the V segment lost 5 bases, leaving 11 bases of the junction unmatched. Germline V gives CDR1 MNHEY, CDR2 SVGEGT. CDR3 length equals 16 residues. The CDR3: CASSQSGAIISYEQYF. The DNA of the CDR3 is TGTGCCAGCAGTCAGAGCGGGGCTATTATTTCCTACGAGCAGTACTTC.